This record concerns one TCR beta chain sequence. What it recognizes is unknown. Germline is not matched at one junction end, which may reflect a read error. This record comes from a study of cytomegalovirus exposure and HLA in healthy donors. The V gene's germline CDR1 is SGHDT and CDR2 YYEEEE. This CDR3 has 15 residues. Both 60 Vbeta primers and 13 Jbeta primers went into the PCR. Produced via immunoSEQ multiplex PCR; TCRdb's table is partial and in-frame only. The profile shows approximately 200,000 clones, 82% of them singletons. Study findings and constraints: Most of the TCR beta V segments (in an earlier analysis) were productive either about 90% or about 30% of the time.

The chain links TRBV5-6 to TRBJ2-6; tentatively, D is TRBD1 (6 bases). The sequence derives from a woman between 50 and 59 years old in good health and CMV-seropositive. The sample comprised PBMCs. The CDR3 sequence is CASSSLGSGANGLTF. The CDR3 nucleotides are TGTGCCAGCAGCTCTTTGGGGTCAGGGGCCAACGGCCTGACTTTC.